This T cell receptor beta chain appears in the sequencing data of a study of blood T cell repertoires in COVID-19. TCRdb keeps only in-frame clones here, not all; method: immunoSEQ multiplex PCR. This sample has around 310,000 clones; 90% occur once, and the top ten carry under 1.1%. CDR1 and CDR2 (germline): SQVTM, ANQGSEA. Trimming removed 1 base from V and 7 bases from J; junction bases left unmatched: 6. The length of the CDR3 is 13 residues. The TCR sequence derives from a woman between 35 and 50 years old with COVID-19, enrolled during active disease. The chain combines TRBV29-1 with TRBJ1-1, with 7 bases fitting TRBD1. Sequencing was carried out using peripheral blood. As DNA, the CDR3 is TGCAGCGTTGAAGGACAGGGAAAATTTGAAGCTTTCTTT. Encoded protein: CSVEGQGKFEAFF.